These 7 T cell receptor beta chains share one sample of origin, sequenced in a study of blood T cell repertoires in COVID-19. Sequencing was performed with immunoSEQ multiplex PCR; in TCRdb, only in-frame clones are kept and a portion is missing. The sample lists approximately 140,000 clones; around 89% were seen once. The material sequenced was peripheral blood. These TCRs come from a man aged 45-65 years with active or convalescent COVID-19.

The chain recombines TRBV6-5 with TRBJ2-4; D possibly corresponds to TRBD2 (7 bases). CDR1 and CDR2 (germline): MNHEY, SVGAGI. The V end lost 0 bases, the J end lost 8 bases, and 14 bases lay between the germline ends. CDR3 size: 15 residues. Written as DNA, the CDR3 is TGTGCCAGCAGTTACTCAGGGGGGGCTCGGGACATTCAGTACTTC. Amino acids: CASSYSGGARDIQYF.

The V gene is TRBV2, the J gene TRBJ2-1; 8 nucleotides agree with TRBD2. CDR3 length: 14 amino acids. The ends lost 3 bases at V and 5 bases at J; junction bases unmatched: 3. Germline V gene sequence: CDR1 SNHLY, CDR2 FYNNEI. CDR3 region: CASSDGGANNEQFF. CDR3 in DNA: TGTGCCAGCAGTGACGGGGGGGCCAACAATGAGCAGTTCTTC.

The V and J genes are TRBV10-3 and TRBJ2-7; possibly TRBD2 for D (7 bases). Trimming cost V 10 bases and J 2 bases, with 18 bases left between them. The CDR3 runs 14 residues. Germline CDR1 ENHRY, CDR2 SYGVKD. As DNA, the CDR3 is TGTGCCACCGAGGTGGGCGGGGGCACCTACGAGCAGTACTTC. Amino acids: CATEVGGGTYEQYF.

The CDR3 here is CASSRLGANTGELFF. The CDR3 nucleotides read TGTGCCAGCAGCCGGTTAGGGGCCAACACCGGGGAGCTGTTTTTT. The chain joins TRBV7-7 to TRBJ2-2, with D tentatively TRBD1 (5 bases). The V gene lost 5 bases and the J gene lost 2 bases, with 12 bases spanning the gap. This CDR3 region has 15 residues. Looked up from germline, CDR1 is SSHAT and CDR2 is FNYEAQ (reference sequence). Complete variable domain (other parts from reference TRBV7-7 and TRBJ2-2): GAGVSQSPRYKVTKRGQDVTLRCDPISSHATLYWYQQALGQGPEFLTYFNYEAQPDKSGLPSDRFSAERPEGSISTLTIQRTEQRDSAMYRCASSRLGANTGELFFGEGSRLTVL.

V gene TRBV12-5 combines with J gene TRBJ1-1; 8 nucleotides match TRBD1. Germline-derived CDR1 and CDR2 are LGHNT and FRNRAP. V lost 2 bases to trimming and J lost 0 bases; unmatched junction nucleotides: 26. CDR3 length equals 23 residues. For the CDR3, the DNA is TGTGCTAGTGGTTTGATCAGTTGGGGAGGGGGATCGGACAGGGACATCATGAACACTGAAGCTTTCTTT. Its protein is CASGLISWGGGSDRDIMNTEAFF.

The chain uses TRBV12-5 and TRBJ1-2; 9 bases fit TRBD1. The germline gives CDR1 LGHNT, CDR2 FRNRAP. Trimming cost V 5 bases and J 6 bases; bases outside gene matches: 10. The length of the CDR3 is 15 residues. The CDR3 is CASGPGTGTQDGYTF. Here the CDR3 DNA reads TGTGCTAGTGGTCCCGGGACAGGGACGCAGGATGGCTACACCTTC. Full variable domain (rest looked up from reference TRBV12-5 and TRBJ1-2): DARVTQTPRHKVTEMGQEVTMRCQPILGHNTVFWYRQTMMQGLELLAYFRNRAPLDDSGMPKDRFSAEMPDATLATLKIQPSEPRDSAVYFCASGPGTGTQDGYTFGSGTRLTVV.

This clone was seen only once. This chain connects TRBV11-3 to TRBJ2-7; TRBD1 might be the D (5 bases). This CDR3 has 13 amino acids. V dropped 3 bases and J dropped 6 bases, with 12 bases sitting between them. Germline CDR1 is SGHNT and CDR2 is YENEEA. CDR3 in amino acids: CASSLVRAAEQYF. Written as DNA, the CDR3 is TGTGCCAGCAGCTTGGTCAGGGCTGCCGAGCAGTACTTC.